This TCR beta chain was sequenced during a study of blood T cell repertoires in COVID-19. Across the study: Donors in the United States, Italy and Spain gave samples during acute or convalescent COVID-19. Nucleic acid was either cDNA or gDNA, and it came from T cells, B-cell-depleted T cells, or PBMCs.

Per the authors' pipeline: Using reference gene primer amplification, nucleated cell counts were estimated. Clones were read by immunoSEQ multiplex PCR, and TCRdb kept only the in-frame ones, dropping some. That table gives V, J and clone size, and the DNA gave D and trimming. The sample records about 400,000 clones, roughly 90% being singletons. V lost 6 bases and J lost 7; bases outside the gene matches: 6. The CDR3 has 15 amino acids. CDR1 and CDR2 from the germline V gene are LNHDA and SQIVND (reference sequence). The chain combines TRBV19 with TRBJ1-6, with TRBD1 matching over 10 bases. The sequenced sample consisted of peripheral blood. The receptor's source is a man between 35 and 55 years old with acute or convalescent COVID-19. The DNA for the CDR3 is TGTGCCAGTAGACCTCGGGGACAGGGGAATTCACCCCTCCACTTT. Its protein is CASRPRGQGNSPLHF.